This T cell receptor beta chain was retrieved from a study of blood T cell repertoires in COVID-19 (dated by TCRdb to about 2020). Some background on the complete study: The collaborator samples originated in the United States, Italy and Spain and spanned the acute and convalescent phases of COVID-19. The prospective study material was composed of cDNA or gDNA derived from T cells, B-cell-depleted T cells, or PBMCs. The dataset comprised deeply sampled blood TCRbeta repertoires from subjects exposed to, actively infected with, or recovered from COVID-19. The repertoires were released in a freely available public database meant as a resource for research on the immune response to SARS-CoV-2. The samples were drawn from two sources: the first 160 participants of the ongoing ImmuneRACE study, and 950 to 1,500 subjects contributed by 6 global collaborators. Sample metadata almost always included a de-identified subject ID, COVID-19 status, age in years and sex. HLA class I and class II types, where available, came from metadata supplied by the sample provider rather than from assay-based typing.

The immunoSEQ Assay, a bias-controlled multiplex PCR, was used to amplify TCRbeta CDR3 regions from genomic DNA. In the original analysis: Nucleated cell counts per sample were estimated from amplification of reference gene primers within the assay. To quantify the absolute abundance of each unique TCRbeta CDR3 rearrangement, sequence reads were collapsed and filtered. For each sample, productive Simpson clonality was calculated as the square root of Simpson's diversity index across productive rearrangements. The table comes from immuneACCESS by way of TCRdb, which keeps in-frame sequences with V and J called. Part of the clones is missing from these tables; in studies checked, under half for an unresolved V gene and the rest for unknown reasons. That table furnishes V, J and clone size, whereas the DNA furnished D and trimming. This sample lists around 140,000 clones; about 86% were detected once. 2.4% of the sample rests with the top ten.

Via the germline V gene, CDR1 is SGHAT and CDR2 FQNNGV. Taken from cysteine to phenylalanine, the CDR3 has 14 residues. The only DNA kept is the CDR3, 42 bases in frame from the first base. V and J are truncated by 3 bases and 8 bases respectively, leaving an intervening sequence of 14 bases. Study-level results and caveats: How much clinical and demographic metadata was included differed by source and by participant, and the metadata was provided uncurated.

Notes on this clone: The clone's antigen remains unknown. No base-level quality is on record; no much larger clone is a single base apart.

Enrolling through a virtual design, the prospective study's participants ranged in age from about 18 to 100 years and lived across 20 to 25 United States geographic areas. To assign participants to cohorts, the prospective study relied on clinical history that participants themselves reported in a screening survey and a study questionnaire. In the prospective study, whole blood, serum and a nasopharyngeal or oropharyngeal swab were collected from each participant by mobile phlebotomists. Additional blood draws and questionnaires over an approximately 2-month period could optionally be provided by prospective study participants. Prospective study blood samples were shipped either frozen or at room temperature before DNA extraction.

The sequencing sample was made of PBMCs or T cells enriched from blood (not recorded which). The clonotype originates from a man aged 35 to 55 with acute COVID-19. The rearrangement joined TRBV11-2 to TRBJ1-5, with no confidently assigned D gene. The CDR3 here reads CASSFIPGDEPQHF. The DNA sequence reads TGTGCCAGCAGCTTTATTCCAGGCGATGAGCCCCAGCATTTT.